This TCR beta chain stems from a study of tumor and adjacent non-tumor tissue in lung cancer. On the study more broadly: There were approximately twelve adenocarcinoma, a couple of squamous cell carcinoma and 1 small cell lung cancer cases. Stage I to III disease affected 9 to 10 men and roughly 5 women aged roughly 31 to 80.

RNA was extracted from bulk tissue without any cell sorting. TCRbeta libraries were built with three rounds of nested PCR, modified from ARM-PCR. TCRdb re-derived calls from the multiplex PCR reads in MiXCR, one entry per CDR3 protein. The data contain approximately 68,000 distinct CDR3 sequences, about three quarters of them singletons. This clonotype was found a few times. Its specificity is unknown. Germline V CDR1 and CDR2: DFQATT, SNEGSKA (reference sequence). Germline trimming cut 1 base from V and 6 bases from J; bases unmatched to any gene: 11. CDR3 size: 15 residues. Study-wide findings and caveats: Tumor tissue had significantly higher TCR diversity than normal lung. Higher tumor TCR diversity was associated with shorter survival.

The sample consisted of lung tumor tissue. This sequence originates from a man in his 60s with non-small cell lung cancer. The chain combines TRBV20-1 with TRBJ2-7; 8 positions agree with TRBD2. The CDR3 spells CSARVSSGPMGEQYF. The CDR3 DNA reads as TGCAGTGCTAGAGTGTCTAGCGGGCCAATGGGCGAGCAGTACTTC.